The present TCR beta chain was sequenced within a study of cytomegalovirus exposure and HLA in healthy donors. General study findings and limits: Later analysis identified about 17,000 TCR beta sequences associated with HLA alleles, using a false discovery rate threshold of 0.05.

The PCR had 60 Vbeta and 13 Jbeta primers. Assay used: immunoSEQ multiplex PCR; TCRdb lists only in-frame clones, some missing. The sample records 85,000 to 130,000 clones, approximately 81% being singletons. Regarding this clone: Its specificity is unknown.

The CDR3 runs 15 residues. Germline CDR1 reads GTSNPN; CDR2 reads SVGIG (reference sequence). Trimming left V 3 bases short and J 0 bases short, with 14 bases between. The V gene is TRBV30, the J gene TRBJ1-1; no clear D gene. The sequenced material came from PBMCs. This clonotype was sampled from a female donor in good health and CMV-seropositive. The CDR3 sequence is CAWSPLGFMNTEAFF. CDR3 sequence (DNA): TGTGCCTGGAGCCCTCTAGGATTCATGAACACTGAAGCTTTCTTT.